Presented here are 25 T cell receptor beta chains from one specimen sequenced in a study of cytomegalovirus exposure and HLA in healthy donors (dated by TCRdb to the late 2010s). Receptor libraries were prepared by the immunoSEQ multiplex PCR assay. A mixture of 60 forward primers for TCR Vbeta segments and 13 reverse primers for TCR Jbeta segments was used in the multiplex PCR. The immuneACCESS repertoire file appears here via TCRdb, limited to in-frame rearrangements. These files lack a portion of the clones; in checked studies, under half of the deficit traces to unresolved V genes, and the cause of the others is not known. The sample includes 50,000 to 60,000 clones, with roughly 80% observed a single time. Of the sample, about 2.5% is held by the ten largest clones. The sequenced material came from PBMCs. The receptor set was obtained from a woman in her thirties or forties in good health and CMV-seropositive.

The J gene is TRBJ2-7, the V gene TRBV7-8, with D hard to call. V was trimmed by 4 bases and J by 7 bases, leaving 8 bases between them. The CDR3 has 11 amino acids. The germline gives CDR1 SGHVS, CDR2 FQNEAQ. The DNA of the CDR3 is TGTGCCAGCAGCTCCTACCATGAGCAGTACTTC. Translation: CASSSYHEQYF.

This clone was seen just once. V usage is TRBV27 and J usage is TRBJ2-1; D is possibly TRBD1 (6 bases). This CDR3 has 15 residues. Between the trimmed V and J ends, which lost 6 bases and 4 bases, there was a span of 16 bases. Looked up from germline, CDR1 is MNHEY and CDR2 is SMNVEV (reference sequence). This CDR3 reads CASRNLGAGYNEQFF. In nucleotides, the CDR3 is TGTGCCAGCAGAAACTTGGGGGCAGGATACAATGAGCAGTTCTTC.

CDR3 nucleotide sequence: TGTGCCAGCAGTCCTCCCGGGGGGGGAGTGACTGAAGCTTTCTTT. Its translation: CASSPPGGGVTEAFF. The rearrangement links TRBV28 to TRBJ1-1; D is perhaps TRBD1 (5 bases). Trimming left V 5 bases short and J 5 bases short, with 18 bases between. Germline lookup yields CDR1 MDHEN and CDR2 SYDVKM. This CDR3 is built from 15 residues.

The rearrangement links TRBV4-1 to TRBJ1-6; D is ambiguous. Germline loops: CDR1 MGHRA, CDR2 YSYEKL. The CDR3 totals 18 residues. The V end lost 0 bases, the J end lost 0 bases, and 12 bases lay between the germline ends. In DNA, the CDR3 is TGCGCCAGCAGCCAAGATCAACTGGGCAGCTCCTATAATTCACCCCTCCACTTT. As protein: CASSQDQLGSSYNSPLHF.

The chain has TRBV6-5 and TRBJ1-1; D gene unclear. Germline CDR1 MNHEY, CDR2 SVGAGI. Trimming left V 6 bases short and J 6 bases short, with 11 bases between. The CDR3 contains 12 residues. Here the CDR3 DNA reads TGTGCCAGCAGCCCCCGGCGGGCTGAAGCTTTCTTT. This encodes CASSPRRAEAFF.

The J gene is TRBJ2-2, the V gene TRBV7-9; the D gene is possibly TRBD1 (6 bases). The CDR3 is 15 residues long. The ends were cut back, 1 base at V and 7 bases at J, with 13 bases in the middle. The germline V gene encodes CDR1 SEHNR and CDR2 FQNEAQ (reference sequence). The CDR3 spells CASSLEGGTVGELFF. DNA for the CDR3: TGTGCCAGCAGCTTAGAAGGGGGAACTGTCGGGGAGCTGTTTTTT.

The V and J genes are TRBV7-8 and TRBJ2-1; weak D call: TRBD1 (6 bases). The V and J ends lost 5 bases and 3 bases respectively, with 11 bases between them. The CDR3 has 14 residues. Germline CDR1 is SGHVS and CDR2 is FQNEAQ. The CDR3 is CASSPGTFYNEQFF. In DNA form, the CDR3 reads TGTGCCAGCAGCCCAGGGACATTCTACAATGAGCAGTTCTTC. Variable domain in full (rest from reference TRBV7-8 and TRBJ2-1): GAGVSQSPRYKVAKRGQDVALRCDPISGHVSLFWYQQALGQGPEFLTYFQNEAQLDKSGLPSDRFFAERPEGSVSTLKIQRTQQEDSAVYLCASSPGTFYNEQFFGPGTRLTVL.

The CDR3 loop is CASRGLADNTGELFF. As DNA, the CDR3 is TGTGCCAGCAGGGGACTAGCGGATAACACCGGGGAGCTGTTTTTT. The gene calls are TRBV27 and TRBJ2-2; 11 bases are a match to TRBD2. Germline values: CDR1 MNHEY, CDR2 SMNVEV (reference sequence). The J segment lost 2 bases and the V segment lost 6 bases, leaving 2 bases of the junction unmatched. This CDR3 comprises 15 residues.

The CDR3 nucleotides read TGTGCCAGCAGGCCGACAGCAATAGACACTGAAGCTTTCTTT. It specifies CASRPTAIDTEAFF. The chain joins TRBV6-1 to TRBJ1-1; tentatively, D is TRBD1 (5 bases). V was pared by 6 bases and J by 3 bases, with 14 bases between. Germline V lookup: CDR1 MNHNS, CDR2 SASEGT. This CDR3 region has 14 residues.

The chain links TRBV5-4 to TRBJ1-6; 11 bases map to TRBD1. Germline CDR1 reads SGHNT; CDR2 reads YYREEE (reference sequence). With V trimmed by 4 bases and J by 5 bases, 2 bases remained unmatched. The CDR3 length is 15 residues. CDR3: CASSRGQGDNSPLHF. The CDR3 nucleotides read TGTGCCAGCAGCAGGGGACAGGGGGATAATTCACCCCTCCACTTT.

The J gene is TRBJ2-1, the V gene TRBV4-2; no clear D gene. Trimming removed 0 bases at V and 6 bases at J, with 9 bases between. The CDR3 length is 14 residues. The V gene's germline CDR1 is LGHNA and CDR2 YNFKEQ. CDR3 residues: CASSQDQSPNEQFF. Here the CDR3 DNA reads TGTGCCAGCAGCCAAGATCAGTCTCCCAATGAGCAGTTCTTC.

This rearrangement joins TRBV6-5 to TRBJ1-2, with unresolved D. CDR3 length: 15 amino acids. In germline, CDR1 is MNHEY, CDR2 SVGAGI. Trimming took 7 bases from V and 7 from J, leaving 22 bases between them. CDR3 residues: CASTLISSSPSGYTF. CDR3 bases: TGTGCCAGCACCCTAATAAGTTCTTCCCCCTCTGGCTACACCTTC.

The chain combines TRBV6-5 with TRBJ1-2; 11 nucleotides align to TRBD1. Losses at the gene ends were 8 bases for V and 2 bases for J; bases not matched to a gene: 7. The CDR3 has 15 amino acids. Looked up from germline, CDR1 is MNHEY and CDR2 is SVGAGI. CDR3 amino acids: CASLPGTGGNYGYTF. As DNA, the CDR3 is TGTGCCAGCCTACCTGGGACAGGGGGAAACTATGGCTACACCTTC.

The gene calls are TRBV7-8 and TRBJ1-6; D not certain. This CDR3 is 14 amino acids long. CDR1 and CDR2 from the germline V gene are SGHVS and FQNEAQ. Trimming took off 4 bases at V and 5 bases at J, with 9 bases between the two ends. The CDR3, as DNA: TGTGCCAGCAGCTCCATGGCAAATAATTCACCCCTCCACTTT. Translated: CASSSMANNSPLHF.

The chain carries TRBV4-3 and TRBJ2-1, with TRBD1 matching over 9 bases. This CDR3 has 16 residues. V gave up 1 base and J gave up 3 bases; unmatched junction bases: 4. Germline assignment: CDR1 LGHNA and CDR2 YSLEER. CDR3 sequence (DNA): TGCGCCAGCAGCCAAGCCGGGACAGGGTTCTACAATGAGCAGTTCTTC. It yields the protein CASSQAGTGFYNEQFF.

This sequence joins TRBV2 and TRBJ2-6, with TRBD1 matching over 9 bases. Trimming cost V 6 bases and J 3 bases; bases outside gene matches: 3. This CDR3 contains 15 residues. Germline values: CDR1 SNHLY, CDR2 FYNNEI. The CDR3 reads CASSRTGVGANVLTF. DNA for the CDR3: TGTGCCAGCAGCAGGACAGGGGTTGGGGCCAACGTCCTGACTTTC.

V gene TRBV4-1 combines with J gene TRBJ1-5; maybe TRBD1 (6 bases). The ends were cut back, 0 bases at V and 3 bases at J, with 9 bases in the middle. Germline loops: CDR1 MGHRA, CDR2 YSYEKL. The CDR3 extends over 15 amino acids. CDR3 DNA sequence: TGCGCCAGCAGCCAAGAAGGGGGAGTCAATCAGCCCCAGCATTTT. This gives the protein CASSQEGGVNQPQHF.

V is TRBV2 and J is TRBJ1-1, with D tentatively TRBD1 (6 bases). CDR1 SNHLY and CDR2 FYNNEI come from the germline V gene. CDR3 size: 13 residues. The germline V and J ends were trimmed by 6 bases and 11 bases, with 19 bases remaining between them. The DNA for the CDR3 is TGTGCCAGCAGACCGAGACAGGAGGAATGGGCTTTCTTT. Translation gives CASRPRQEEWAFF. Full variable domain (outside the CDR3, taken from reference TRBV2 and TRBJ1-1): EPEVTQTPSHQVTQMGQEVILRCVPISNHLYFYWYRQILGQKVEFLVSFYNNEISEKSEIFDDQFSVERPDGSNFTLKIRSTKLEDSAMYFCASRPRQEEWAFFGQGTRLTVV.

This clone was seen a handful of times. The genes are TRBV5-6 and TRBJ2-1; 8 positions match TRBD1. Germline CDR1 and CDR2: SGHDT and YYEEEE. V gave up 1 base and J gave up 7 bases; unmatched junction bases: 1. This CDR3 contains 13 residues. CDR3 loop: CASSLTGGNEQFF. CDR3 DNA sequence: TGTGCCAGCAGCTTGACAGGGGGAAATGAGCAGTTCTTC.

This chain links TRBV5-4 with TRBJ1-1; D is uncertain. CDR3 length: 12 residues. V was pared by 0 bases and J by 10 bases, with 10 bases between. Germline V gene data show CDR1 as SGHNT and CDR2 as YYREEE (reference sequence). CDR3 DNA: TGTGCCAGCAGCTTGGCCGGGAACGTAGCTTTCTTT. It translates to CASSLAGNVAFF.

The genes are TRBV9 and TRBJ1-6, with TRBD1 matching over 7 bases. V lost 0 bases and J lost 8; bases outside the gene matches: 2. Germline V gives CDR1 SGDLS, CDR2 YYNGEE. The CDR3 contains 14 residues. The chain's CDR3 is CASSVGQGDSPLHF. The CDR3 DNA sequence: TGTGCCAGCAGCGTAGGGCAGGGGGATTCACCCCTCCACTTT.

The V and J genes are TRBV20-1 and TRBJ2-7; D uncertain. Germline loops: CDR1 DFQATT, CDR2 SNEGSKA (reference sequence). V was cut by 3 bases and J by 0 bases, with 3 bases left in between. The CDR3 runs 11 residues. CDR3: CSARASYEQYF. As DNA, the CDR3 is TGCAGTGCTAGGGCCTCCTACGAGCAGTACTTC.

The chain carries TRBV9 and TRBJ2-4; TRBD1 might be the D (6 bases). Germline CDR1 and CDR2: SGDLS and YYNGEE. The CDR3 is made up of 15 amino acids. The V gene lost 0 bases and the J gene lost 5 bases, with 12 bases spanning the gap. Here the CDR3 reads CASSVGLQGQNIQYF. CDR3 nucleotides: TGTGCCAGCAGCGTAGGGCTACAGGGACAAAACATTCAGTACTTC.

This sequence joins TRBV9 and TRBJ2-2; the match to TRBD2 covers 9 bases. CDR3 length: 15 residues. The trim removed 2 bases at V and 4 bases at J, leaving 3 bases unmatched. Per the germline V gene, CDR1 is SGDLS and CDR2 is YYNGEE. CDR3 in amino acids: CASSVSGGVTGELFF. For the CDR3, the DNA is TGTGCCAGCAGCGTTAGCGGGGGAGTCACCGGGGAGCTGTTTTTT.

V is TRBV9 and J is TRBJ1-1; D is uncertain. The CDR3 extends over 11 amino acids. From germline, CDR1 is SGDLS and CDR2 YYNGEE. V was shortened by 4 bases and J by 8 bases, with 9 bases between the two germline ends. The DNA of the CDR3 is TGTGCCAGCAGCCCCCTTAGAGAAGCTTTCTTT. This codes for CASSPLREAFF.